The next 13 T cell receptor beta chains were all read from a single sample in a study of cytomegalovirus exposure and HLA in healthy donors. In the PCR, 60 Vbeta and 13 Jbeta primers were used. Some clones are missing from TCRdb's copy, which holds only in-frame ones; the method was immunoSEQ multiplex PCR. The sample contains 36,000 or so clones, around 80% of which appear only once. The sequenced sample was PBMCs. These receptors were collected from a woman aged 18-35 years in good health and CMV-seronegative.

The chain has TRBV11-2 and TRBJ2-3; perhaps TRBD2 as D (6 bases). V lost 4 bases and J lost 2, with 16 bases in between. The germline gives CDR1 SGHAT, CDR2 FQNNGV. CDR3 size: 16 residues. The CDR3 nucleotides read TGTGCCAGCAGCTGGGCCGGGACTGGGAACACAGATACGCAGTATTTT. Amino acid sequence: CASSWAGTGNTDTQYF.

The rearrangement links TRBV4-3 to TRBJ2-1; 7 positions match TRBD2. The V gene's germline CDR1 is LGHNA and CDR2 YSLEER. The junction had 8 bases not matched to a gene; V was cut back by 3 bases and J by 3 bases. The CDR3 consists of 16 residues. In DNA form, the CDR3 reads TGCGCCAGCAGCCACGCTGGGGGACTAAACTACAATGAGCAGTTCTTC. It is translated as CASSHAGGLNYNEQFF.

The chain links TRBV2 to TRBJ2-2; 11 nucleotides match TRBD2. V was clipped by 8 bases and J by 0 bases; unmatched bases: 5. Per germline, CDR1 SNHLY and CDR2 FYNNEI. The CDR3 is 16 residues long. The CDR3 reads CASSGTSGANTGELFF. In DNA form, the CDR3 reads TGTGCCAGCTCGGGGACTAGCGGAGCGAACACCGGGGAGCTGTTTTTT.

This clone showed up just a few times. The V gene is TRBV5-4, the J gene TRBJ2-7, with D possibly being TRBD1 (6 bases). Germline V lookup: CDR1 SGHNT, CDR2 YYREEE (reference sequence). The CDR3 has 14 residues. The ends were cut back, 4 bases at V and 3 bases at J, with 14 bases in the middle. The CDR3 here is CASSHWTERYEQYF. CDR3 DNA sequence: TGTGCCAGCAGCCATTGGACAGAACGCTACGAGCAGTACTTC. The whole variable domain, remainder taken from reference TRBV5-4 and TRBJ2-7, is ETGVTQSPTHLIKTRGQQVTLRCSSQSGHNTVSWYQQALGQGPQFIFQYYREEENGRGNFPPRFSGLQFPNYSSELNVNALELDDSALYLCASSHWTERYEQYFGPGTRLTVT.

This clone was detected only once. The J gene is TRBJ1-6, the V gene TRBV27; 10 nucleotides align to TRBD1. Germline lookup yields CDR1 MNHEY and CDR2 SMNVEV (reference sequence). The CDR3 is 15 residues long. The V and J ends lost 6 bases and 7 bases, in that order; junction bases with no gene match: 6. The DNA for the CDR3 is TGTGCCAGCAGAACGGGGGACAGGGGAAATTCACCCCTCCACTTT. Translation gives CASRTGDRGNSPLHF.

The chain employs TRBV28 and TRBJ1-4, with 8 bases matching TRBD1. The trim removed 7 bases at V and 6 bases at J, leaving 4 bases unmatched. The CDR3 is made up of 13 amino acids. Germline CDR1 reads MDHEN; CDR2 reads SYDVKM. Here the CDR3 reads CASKQGAHEKLFF. The CDR3 DNA follows: TGTGCCAGCAAGCAGGGGGCGCATGAAAAACTGTTTTTT.

About this clone itself: Relative to the germline gene, one junction end is altered; a read error may explain this. The CDR3 here is CSSSFQGTEQYF. CDR3 coding DNA: TGTTCCAGCAGCTTTCAGGGGACCGAGCAGTACTTC. The chain carries TRBV7-9 and TRBJ2-7; D possibly corresponds to TRBD1 (6 bases). The germline gives CDR1 SEHNR, CDR2 FQNEAQ (reference sequence). This CDR3 spans 12 amino acids.

This clone appeared a single time. This sequence joins TRBV27 and TRBJ2-7; D is unclear. Trimming removed 3 bases from V and 4 bases from J, with 7 bases in between. The CDR3 is 12 residues long. Per the germline V gene, CDR1 is MNHEY and CDR2 is SMNVEV (reference sequence). The CDR3 here is CASSLRLYEQYF. CDR3 coding DNA: TGTGCCAGCAGTTTGAGACTGTACGAGCAGTACTTC.

The rearrangement links TRBV5-5 to TRBJ1-6; D unresolved. Germline CDR1 is SGHKS and CDR2 is YYEKEE (reference sequence). The V end was cut by 4 bases, the J end by 13 bases, with 21 bases between. The CDR3 runs 15 residues. The CDR3 bases are TGTGCCAGCAGCCTCCCGGGAGCAACTTTGGGGCCCCTCCACTTT. It is translated as CASSLPGATLGPLHF.

The chain links TRBV7-2 to TRBJ2-1, with TRBD2 identical over 8 bases. CDR1 and CDR2 (germline): SGHTA, FQGNSA. Trimming took 10 bases from V and 0 from J; bases not matched to a gene: 8. The CDR3 covers 15 residues. The CDR3 DNA is TGTGCCACCCGTTCGGGAGGGGGCTCCTACAATGAGCAGTTCTTC. Its protein product is CATRSGGGSYNEQFF.

This chain connects TRBV7-3 to TRBJ2-1; 9 bases align to TRBD2. CDR1 SGHTA and CDR2 FQGTGA come from the germline V gene. J gave up 7 bases and V 5 bases, and 21 bases lay outside the gene matches. This CDR3 is 19 amino acids long. The CDR3 DNA reads TGTGCCAGCAGCGTAGGGACAGCCTTTGTAGCGGGGGATCGGAATGAGCAGTTCTTC. Translating gives CASSVGTAFVAGDRNEQFF.

This clone was seen more than once but under ten times. V gene TRBV5-1 combines with J gene TRBJ2-7; D call uncertain. The CDR3 consists of 13 residues. V dropped 7 bases and J dropped 3 bases, with 14 bases sitting between them. Germline V gene lookup returns CDR1 SGHRS and CDR2 YFSETQ. The CDR3 loop reads CASLTQKNYEQYF. In DNA form, the CDR3 reads TGCGCCAGCCTGACACAGAAGAACTACGAGCAGTACTTC.

A single count supports this clone. The chain employs TRBV28 and TRBJ2-7; D may be TRBD2 (5 bases). Trimming pared 6 bases from V and 2 bases from J, leaving 20 bases between. This CDR3 has 16 amino acids. Per germline, CDR1 MDHEN and CDR2 SYDVKM. The CDR3 coding sequence is TGTGCCAGCAGCTCTGGATTCTGGGAGAAGCCCTACGAGCAGTACTTC. Encoded protein: CASSSGFWEKPYEQYF.